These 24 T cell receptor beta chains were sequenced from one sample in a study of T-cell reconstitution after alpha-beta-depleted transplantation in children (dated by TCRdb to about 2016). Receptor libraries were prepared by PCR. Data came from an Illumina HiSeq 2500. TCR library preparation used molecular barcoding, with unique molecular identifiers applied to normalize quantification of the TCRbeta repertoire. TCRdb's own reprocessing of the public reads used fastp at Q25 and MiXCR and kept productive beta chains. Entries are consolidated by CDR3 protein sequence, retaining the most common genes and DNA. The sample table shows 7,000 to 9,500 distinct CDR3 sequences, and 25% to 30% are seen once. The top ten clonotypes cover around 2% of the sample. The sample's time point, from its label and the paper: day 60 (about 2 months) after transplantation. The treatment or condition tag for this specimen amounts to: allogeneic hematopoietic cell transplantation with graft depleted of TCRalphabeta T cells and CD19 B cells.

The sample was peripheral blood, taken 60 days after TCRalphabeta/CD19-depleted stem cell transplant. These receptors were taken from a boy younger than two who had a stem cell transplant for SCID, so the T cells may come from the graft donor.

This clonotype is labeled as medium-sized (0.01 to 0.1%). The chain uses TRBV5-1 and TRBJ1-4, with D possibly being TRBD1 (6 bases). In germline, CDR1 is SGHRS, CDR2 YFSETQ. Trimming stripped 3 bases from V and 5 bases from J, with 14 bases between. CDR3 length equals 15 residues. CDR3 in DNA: TGCGCCAGCAGCTCCGGGACACTAGAGAATGAAAAACTGTTTTTT. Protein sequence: CASSSGTLENEKLFF.

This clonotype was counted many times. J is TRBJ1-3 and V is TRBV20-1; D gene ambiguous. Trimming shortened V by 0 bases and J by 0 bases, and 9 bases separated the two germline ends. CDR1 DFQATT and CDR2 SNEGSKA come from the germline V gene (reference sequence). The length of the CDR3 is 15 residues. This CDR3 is CSARDSRTSGNTIYF. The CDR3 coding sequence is TGCAGTGCTAGAGATTCGAGGACCTCTGGAAACACCATATATTTT.

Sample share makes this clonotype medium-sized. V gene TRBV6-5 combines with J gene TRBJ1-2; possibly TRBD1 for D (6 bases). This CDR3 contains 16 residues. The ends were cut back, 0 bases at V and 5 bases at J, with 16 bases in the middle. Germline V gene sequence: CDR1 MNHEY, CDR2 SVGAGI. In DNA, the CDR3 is TGTGCCAGCAGTTACTCGTTACGGGGGCTTTGGTATGGCTACACCTTC. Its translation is CASSYSLRGLWYGYTF.

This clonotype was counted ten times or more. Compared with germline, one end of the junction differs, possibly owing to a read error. CDR3: CCARDLFNRGNTEAFF. As DNA, the CDR3 is TGCTGTGCTAGAGATCTCTTTAACCGAGGAAACACTGAAGCTTTCTTT. V is TRBV20-1 and J is TRBJ1-1; no firm D call. CDR1 and CDR2 (germline): DFQATT, SNEGSKA (reference sequence). CDR3 length: 16 amino acids.

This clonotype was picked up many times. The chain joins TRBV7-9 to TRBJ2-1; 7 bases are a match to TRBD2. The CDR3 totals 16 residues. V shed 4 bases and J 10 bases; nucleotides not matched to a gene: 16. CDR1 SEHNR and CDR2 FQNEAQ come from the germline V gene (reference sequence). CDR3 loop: CASSYLPVARDYEQFF. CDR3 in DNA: TGTGCCAGCAGCTACCTCCCAGTGGCCCGGGACTACGAGCAGTTCTTC.

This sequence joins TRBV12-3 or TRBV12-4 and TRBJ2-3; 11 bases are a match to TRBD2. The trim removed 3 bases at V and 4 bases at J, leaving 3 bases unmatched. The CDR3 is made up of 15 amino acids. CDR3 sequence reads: CASSLTSGASDTQYF. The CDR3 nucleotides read TGTGCCAGCAGTTTGACTAGCGGGGCCTCAGATACGCAGTATTTT.

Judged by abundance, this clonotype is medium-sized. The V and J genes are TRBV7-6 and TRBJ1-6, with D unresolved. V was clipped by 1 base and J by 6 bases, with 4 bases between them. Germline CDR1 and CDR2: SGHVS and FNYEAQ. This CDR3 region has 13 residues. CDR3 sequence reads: CASSLDSNSPLHF. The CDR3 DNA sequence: TGTGCCAGCAGCTTAGACAGTAATTCACCCCTCCACTTT.

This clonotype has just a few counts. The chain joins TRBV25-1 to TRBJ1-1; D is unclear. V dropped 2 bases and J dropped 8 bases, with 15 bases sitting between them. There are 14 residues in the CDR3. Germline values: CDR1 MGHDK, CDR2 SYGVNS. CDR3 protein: CASSEGEPTIEAFF. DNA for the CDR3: TGTGCCAGCAGTGAAGGGGAACCCACAATCGAAGCTTTCTTT.

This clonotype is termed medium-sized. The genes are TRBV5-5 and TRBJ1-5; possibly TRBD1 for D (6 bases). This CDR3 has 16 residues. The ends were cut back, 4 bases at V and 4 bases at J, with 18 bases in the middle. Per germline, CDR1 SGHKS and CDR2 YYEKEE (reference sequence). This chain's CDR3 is CASSLQGSRKNQPQHF. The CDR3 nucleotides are TGTGCCAGCAGCCTACAGGGAAGTAGGAAAAATCAGCCCCAGCATTTT.

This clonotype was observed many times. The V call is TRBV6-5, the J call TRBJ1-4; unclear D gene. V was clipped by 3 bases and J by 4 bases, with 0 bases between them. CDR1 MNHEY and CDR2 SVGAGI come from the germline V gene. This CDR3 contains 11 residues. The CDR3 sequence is CASSYNEKLFF. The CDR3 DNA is TGTGCCAGCAGTTATAATGAAAAACTGTTTTTT.

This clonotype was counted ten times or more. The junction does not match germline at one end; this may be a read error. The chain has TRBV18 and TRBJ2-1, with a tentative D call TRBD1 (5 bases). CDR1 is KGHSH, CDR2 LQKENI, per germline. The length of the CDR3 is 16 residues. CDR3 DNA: TGTGCCAGCTCTCCACGGACACTTAGCTCCTACAATGAGCAGTTCTTC. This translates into CASSPRTLSSYNEQFF.

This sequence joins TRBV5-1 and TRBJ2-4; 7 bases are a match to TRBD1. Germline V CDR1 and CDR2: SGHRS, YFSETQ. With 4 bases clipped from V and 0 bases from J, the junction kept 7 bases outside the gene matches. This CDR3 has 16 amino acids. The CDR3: CASSRTGELAKNIQYF. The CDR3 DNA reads TGCGCCAGCAGCAGGACAGGTGAACTAGCCAAAAACATTCAGTACTTC.

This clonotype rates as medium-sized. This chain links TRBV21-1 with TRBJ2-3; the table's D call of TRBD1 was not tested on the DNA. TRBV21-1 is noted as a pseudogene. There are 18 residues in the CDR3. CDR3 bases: TGTGCCAGCAGCCGACCCTGTGATGCGGGGGGACTCGGAGATACGCAGTATTTT. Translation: CASSRPCDAGGLGDTQYF.

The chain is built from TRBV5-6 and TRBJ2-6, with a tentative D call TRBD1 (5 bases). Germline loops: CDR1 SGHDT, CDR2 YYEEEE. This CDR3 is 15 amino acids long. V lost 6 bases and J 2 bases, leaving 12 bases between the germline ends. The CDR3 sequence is CASKAGYTGANVLTF. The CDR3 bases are TGTGCCAGCAAGGCAGGGTATACTGGGGCCAACGTCCTGACTTTC.

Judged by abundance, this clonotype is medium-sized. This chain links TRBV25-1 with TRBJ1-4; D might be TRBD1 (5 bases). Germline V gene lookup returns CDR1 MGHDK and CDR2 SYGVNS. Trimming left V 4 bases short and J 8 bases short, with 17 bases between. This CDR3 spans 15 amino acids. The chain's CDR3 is CASSAQLPGGEKLFF. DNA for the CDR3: TGTGCCAGCAGTGCTCAGTTGCCTGGGGGAGAAAAACTGTTTTTT.

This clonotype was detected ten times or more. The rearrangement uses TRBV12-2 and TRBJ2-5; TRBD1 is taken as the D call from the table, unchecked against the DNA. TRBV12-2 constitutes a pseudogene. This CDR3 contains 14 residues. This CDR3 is CASRLRQGKETQYF. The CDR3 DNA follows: TGTGCAAGTCGCTTAAGACAGGGGAAAGAGACCCAGTACTTC.

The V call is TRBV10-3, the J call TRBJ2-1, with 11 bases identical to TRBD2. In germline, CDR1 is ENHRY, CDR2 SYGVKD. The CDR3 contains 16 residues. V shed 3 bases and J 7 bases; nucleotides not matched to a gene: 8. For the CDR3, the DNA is TGTGCCATCAGTGAATATAGCGGGAGGGCAGAGAATGAGCAGTTCTTC. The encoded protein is CAISEYSGRAENEQFF.

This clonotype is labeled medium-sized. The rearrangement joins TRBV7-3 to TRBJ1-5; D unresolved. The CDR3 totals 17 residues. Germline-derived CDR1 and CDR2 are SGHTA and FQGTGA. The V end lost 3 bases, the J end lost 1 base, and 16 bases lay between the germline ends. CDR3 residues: CASSFGTFNRSNQPQHF. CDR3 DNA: TGTGCCAGCAGCTTTGGAACCTTCAACCGGAGCAATCAGCCCCAGCATTTT.

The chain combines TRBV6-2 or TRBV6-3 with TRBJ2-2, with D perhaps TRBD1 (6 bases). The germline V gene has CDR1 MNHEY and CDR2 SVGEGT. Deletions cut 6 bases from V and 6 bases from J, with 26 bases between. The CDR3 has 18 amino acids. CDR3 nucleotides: TGTGCCAGCAGACCTTGGAGAAACACAGGGAAGGGGCCCGGGGAGCTGTTTTTT. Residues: CASRPWRNTGKGPGELFF.

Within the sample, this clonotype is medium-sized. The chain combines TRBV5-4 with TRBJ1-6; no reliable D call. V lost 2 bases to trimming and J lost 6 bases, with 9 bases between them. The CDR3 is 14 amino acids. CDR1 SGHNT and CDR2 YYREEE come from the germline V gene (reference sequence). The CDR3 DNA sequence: TGTGCCAGCAGCTTCCGGGTCGCTAATTCACCCCTCCACTTT. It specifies CASSFRVANSPLHF.

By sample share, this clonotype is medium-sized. In nucleotides, the CDR3 is TGCGCCAGCAGCTTGGGGCGGAGGACAGGACAGATCTTTTGCTACGAGCAGTACTTC. Translation gives CASSLGRRTGQIFCYEQYF. J is TRBJ2-7 and V is TRBV5-1, with 7 positions matching TRBD1. Germline loops: CDR1 SGHRS, CDR2 YFSETQ. V gave up 0 bases and J gave up 3 bases; unmatched junction bases: 18. CDR3 length: 19 amino acids.

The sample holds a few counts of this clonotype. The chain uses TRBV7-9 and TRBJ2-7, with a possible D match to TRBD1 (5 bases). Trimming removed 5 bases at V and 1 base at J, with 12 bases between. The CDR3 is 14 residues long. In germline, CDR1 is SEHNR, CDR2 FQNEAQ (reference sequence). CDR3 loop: CASSRGIGSYEQYF. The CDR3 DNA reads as TGTGCCAGCAGCAGGGGAATCGGGTCCTACGAGCAGTACTTC. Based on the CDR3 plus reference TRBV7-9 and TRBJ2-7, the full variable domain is DTGVSQNPRHKITKRGQNVTFRCDPISEHNRLYWYRQTLGQGPEFLTYFQNEAQLEKSRLLSDRFSAERPKGSFSTLEIQRTEQGDSAMYLCASSRGIGSYEQYFGPGTRLTVT.

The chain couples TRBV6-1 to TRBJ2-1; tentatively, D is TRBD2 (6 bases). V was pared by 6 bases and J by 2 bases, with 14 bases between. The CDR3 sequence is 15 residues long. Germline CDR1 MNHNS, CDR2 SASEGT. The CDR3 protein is CASRLSGAAYNEQFF. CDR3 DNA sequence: TGTGCCAGCAGACTTAGCGGAGCAGCCTACAATGAGCAGTTCTTC.

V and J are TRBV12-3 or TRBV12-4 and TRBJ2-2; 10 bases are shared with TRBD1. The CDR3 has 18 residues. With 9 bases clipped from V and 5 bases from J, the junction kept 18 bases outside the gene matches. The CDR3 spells CARSPGKDRGSWTGELFF. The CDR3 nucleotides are TGTGCCAGGAGCCCCGGCAAGGACAGGGGGTCATGGACCGGGGAGCTGTTTTTT.